Below are 13 T cell receptor beta chains sequenced from a single sample in a study of blood T cells in healthy people across ages. Using a J-beta primer mix together with a sample-barcoded 5' primer, a second PCR was run for roughly 7 to 12 cycles. TCRdb reprocessed the 5' RACE reads with MiXCR, giving one entry per CDR3 protein. This sample carries 920,000 or so distinct CDR3 sequences, 40% to 55% of them seen once, and the ten largest clones take approximately 20%. Sequences were obtained from blood. The receptors derive from a woman between 55 and 75 years old in good health.

The rearrangement uses TRBV29-1 and TRBJ2-3; TRBD2 might be the D (5 bases). CDR1 SQVTM and CDR2 ANQGSEA come from the germline V gene. Deletions cut 7 bases from V and 2 bases from J, with 13 bases between. The CDR3 extends over 13 amino acids. CDR3 nucleotide sequence: TGCAGCGCAGCCGGGGATTTCACAGATACGCAGTATTTT. Translated: CSAAGDFTDTQYF.

The chain combines TRBV7-9 with TRBJ2-1, with TRBD1 matching 7 bases. CDR3 length equals 16 residues. Germline V gives CDR1 SEHNR, CDR2 FQNEAQ (reference sequence). V lost 1 base to trimming and J lost 5 bases; unmatched junction nucleotides: 8. Here the CDR3 DNA reads TGTGCCAGCAGCTTAGTAAGGGGGCCTACCCACAATGAGCAGTTCTTC. Translation gives CASSLVRGPTHNEQFF.

This clonotype has more than one count but fewer than ten. J is TRBJ1-6 and V is TRBV7-2; the match to TRBD1 covers 8 bases. Germline loops: CDR1 SGHTA, CDR2 FQGNSA. The CDR3 is 17 amino acids. V lost 1 base and J lost 7; bases outside the gene matches: 9. CDR3 residues: CASSLGTGFSRNSPLHF. The CDR3 nucleotides read TGTGCCAGCAGCTTAGGGACAGGGTTCTCGAGGAATTCACCCCTCCACTTT.

This clonotype showed up just a few times. The V gene is TRBV14, the J gene TRBJ1-1; TRBD1 aligns across 7 bases. The CDR3 has 13 amino acids. V lost 4 bases to trimming and J lost 3 bases; unmatched junction nucleotides: 2. CDR1 is SGHDN and CDR2 is FVKESK in the germline V gene. The CDR3 DNA follows: TGTGCCAGCAGCCCCCAGGGGGACACTGAAGCTTTCTTT. It translates to CASSPQGDTEAFF.

This clonotype was seen many times. The rearrangement links TRBV6-2 or TRBV6-3 to TRBJ2-7; no clear D. The CDR3 has 14 residues. Germline V gene lookup returns CDR1 MNHEY and CDR2 SVGEGT. The V gene lost 5 bases and the J gene lost 1 base, with 12 bases spanning the gap. In DNA form, the CDR3 reads TGTGCCAGCAGTGATAGAAGGAGTTCCTACGAGCAGTACTTC. Amino acids: CASSDRRSSYEQYF.

This clonotype was observed a handful of times. The rearrangement joins TRBV4-1 to TRBJ1-5; D unclear. This CDR3 is 13 amino acids long. Trimming stripped 5 bases from V and 0 bases from J, with 5 bases between. Germline values: CDR1 MGHRA, CDR2 YSYEKL. CDR3 DNA: TGCGCCAGCAGCATAAGTAGCAATCAGCCCCAGCATTTT. It specifies CASSISSNQPQHF.

The chain couples TRBV6-6 to TRBJ2-3; a possible D gene is TRBD2 (5 bases). CDR3 length: 13 residues. V was shortened by 0 bases and J by 7 bases, with 8 bases between the two germline ends. The germline gives CDR1 MNHNY, CDR2 SVGAGI (reference sequence). In nucleotides, the CDR3 is TGTGCCAGCAGTTACTCGACGGGAAATACGCAGTATTTT. It encodes CASSYSTGNTQYF.

The chain employs TRBV18 and TRBJ2-1, with 8 bases matching TRBD1. Germline V CDR1 and CDR2: KGHSH, LQKENI. The CDR3 is 13 amino acids. J was trimmed by 5 bases and V by 8 bases; bases with no gene match: 5. In DNA, the CDR3 is TGTGCCAGCGGGCGGACAGGGAACAATGAGCAGTTCTTC. It is translated as CASGRTGNNEQFF.

As concerns this clonotype: The junction differs from germline at one of its ends, possibly a read error. CDR3 sequence reads: CASSLALLGLWETQCF. In DNA, the CDR3 is TGTGCCAGCAGCTTAGCTCTGTTGGGCCTTTGGGAGACCCAGTGCTTC. The chain has TRBV7-2 and TRBJ2-4, with D perhaps TRBD2 (5 bases). The CDR3 sequence is 16 residues long. The germline gives CDR1 SGHTA, CDR2 FQGNSA.

The chain carries TRBV14 and TRBJ2-1, with D uncertain. The V gene lost 0 bases and the J gene lost 1 base, with 10 bases spanning the gap. Germline CDR1 and CDR2: SGHDN and FVKESK. The CDR3 length is 16 residues. Written as DNA, the CDR3 is TGTGCCAGCAGCCAAGATGGTCTCTGGTCCTACAATGAGCAGTTCTTC. Amino acid sequence: CASSQDGLWSYNEQFF. Using reference TRBV14 and TRBJ2-1 for the parts outside the CDR3, the full variable domain is EAGVTQFPSHSVIEKGQTVTLRCDPISGHDNLYWYRRVMGKEIKFLLHFVKESKQDESGMPNNRFLAERTGGTYSTLKVQPAELEDSGVYFCASSQDGLWSYNEQFFGPGTRLTVL.

The chain employs TRBV9 and TRBJ2-5; tentative D call: TRBD2 (6 bases). The last part of the DNA fits TRBJ2-7 better; the J call may be wrong. Germline V lookup: CDR1 SGDLS, CDR2 YYNGEE. The CDR3 has 14 residues. The CDR3, as DNA: TGTGCCAGCAGCGCCGAGACTAGGTTTGACGAGCAGTACTTC. Translated, it gives CASSAETRFDEQYF.

V usage is TRBV7-2 and J usage is TRBJ1-5, with D unresolved. In germline, CDR1 is SGHTA, CDR2 FQGNSA. The V gene lost 5 bases and the J gene lost 3 bases, with 8 bases spanning the gap. The CDR3 length is 13 residues. The CDR3: CASSEGFNQPQHF. The CDR3 DNA is TGTGCCAGCAGCGAAGGGTTCAATCAGCCCCAGCATTTT. The full variable domain, with the rest looked up from reference TRBV7-2 and TRBJ1-5, is GAGVSQSPSNKVTEKGKDVELRCDPISGHTALYWYRQSLGQGLEFLIYFQGNSAPDKSGLPSDRFSAERTGGSVSTLTIQRTQQEDSAVYLCASSEGFNQPQHFGDGTRLSIL.

V is TRBV2 and J is TRBJ1-2; possible D gene TRBD1, 6 bases. CDR1 and CDR2 (germline): SNHLY, FYNNEI. The CDR3 totals 15 residues. Trimming took 6 bases from V and 3 from J, leaving 17 bases between them. CDR3 sequence reads: CASRAGTRVDYGYTF. The CDR3 DNA reads as TGTGCCAGCAGAGCCGGGACACGGGTGGACTATGGCTACACCTTC. The variable domain in full, completed from reference TRBV2 and TRBJ1-2, reads EPEVTQTPSHQVTQMGQEVILRCVPISNHLYFYWYRQILGQKVEFLVSFYNNEISEKSEIFDDQFSVERPDGSNFTLKIRSTKLEDSAMYFCASRAGTRVDYGYTFGSGTRLTVV.